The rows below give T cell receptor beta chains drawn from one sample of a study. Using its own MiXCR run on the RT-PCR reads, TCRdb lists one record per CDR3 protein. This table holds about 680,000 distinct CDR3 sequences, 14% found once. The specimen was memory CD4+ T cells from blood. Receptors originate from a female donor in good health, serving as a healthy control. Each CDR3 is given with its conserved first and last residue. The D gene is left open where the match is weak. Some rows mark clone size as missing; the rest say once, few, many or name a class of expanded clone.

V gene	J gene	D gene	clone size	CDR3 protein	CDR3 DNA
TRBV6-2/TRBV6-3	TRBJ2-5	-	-	CASRKPAAAQETQYF	TGTGCCAGCAGGAAACCCGCGGCGGCCCAAGAGACCCAGTACTTC
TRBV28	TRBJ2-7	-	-	CASSSLGGESSHEQYF	TGTGCCAGCAGTTCCCTGGGCGGGGAGAGCTCCCACGAGCAGTACTTC
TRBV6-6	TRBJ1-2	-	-	CASSYSEVGTYGYTF	TGTGCCAGCAGTTACTCTGAAGTTGGTACCTATGGCTACACCTTC
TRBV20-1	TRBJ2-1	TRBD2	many	CSVSSGSLNEQFF	TGCAGTGTTAGTAGCGGGAGTTTAAATGAGCAGTTCTTC
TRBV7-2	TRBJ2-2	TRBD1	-	CASSLASGGVGIAGELFF	TGTGCCAGCAGCTTGGCATCAGGGGGAGTGGGTATCGCCGGGGAGCTGTTTTTT
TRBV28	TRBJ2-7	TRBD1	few	CASSLGGQGNTYEQYF	TGTGCCAGCAGTTTAGGGGGACAGGGGAATACCTACGAGCAGTACTTC
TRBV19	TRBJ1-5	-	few	CASRLDSISNQPQHF	TGTGCCAGTAGATTGGACAGCATTAGCAATCAGCCCCAGCATTTT
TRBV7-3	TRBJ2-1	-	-	CASSRTGTAGTHLFF	TGTGCCAGCAGCCGGACGGGGACCGCCGGGACTCATCTGTTCTTC
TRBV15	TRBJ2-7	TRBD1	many	CATSEGQGYEQYF	TGTGCCACCAGCGAGGGACAGGGGTACGAGCAGTACTTC
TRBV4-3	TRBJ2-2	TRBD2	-	CASSQGGGQDTGELFF	TGCGCCAGCAGCCAAGGCGGGGGGCAGGACACCGGGGAGCTGTTTTTT
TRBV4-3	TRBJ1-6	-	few	CASSQGPRNSPLHF	TGCGCCAGCAGCCAAGGGCCCCGTAATTCACCCCTCCACTTT
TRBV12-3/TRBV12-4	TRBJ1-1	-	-	CASSLEIWAGRAEAFF	TGTGCCAGCAGTTTAGAAATTTGGGCGGGTCGGGCTGAAGCTTTCTTT
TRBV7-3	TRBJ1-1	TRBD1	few	CASSSGATGVEGITEAFF	TGTGCCAGCAGCTCCGGTGCTACAGGGGTAGAAGGGATCACTGAAGCTTTCTTT
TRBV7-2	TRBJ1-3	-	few	CASSLSQGRTGNTIYF	TGTGCCAGCAGCTTAAGTCAGGGAAGGACTGGAAACACCATATATTTT
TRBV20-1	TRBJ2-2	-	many	CSARSWQIGTGELFF	TGCAGTGCTAGAAGTTGGCAGATCGGCACCGGGGAGCTGTTTTTT
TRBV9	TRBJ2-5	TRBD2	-	CASSPFLAGVDPQYF	TGTGCCAGCAGCCCTTTCCTAGCGGGAGTAGATCCCCAGTACTTC
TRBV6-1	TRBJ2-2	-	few	CASSDPGAAGELFF	TGTGCCAGCAGTGATCCCGGGGCGGCCGGGGAGCTGTTTTTT
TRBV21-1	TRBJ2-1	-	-	CASTKRDRGGDEQFF	TGTGCCAGCACGAAGCGGGACAGGGGTGGCGATGAGCAGTTCTTC
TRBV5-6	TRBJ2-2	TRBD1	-	CATSTGQGAFGELFF	TGTGCCACCTCAACCGGACAGGGGGCTTTCGGGGAGCTGTTTTTT
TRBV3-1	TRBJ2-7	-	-	CASSQWRRPYEQYF	TGTGCCAGCAGCCAATGGCGGAGGCCCTACGAGCAGTACTTC
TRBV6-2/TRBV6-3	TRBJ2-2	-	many	CASSYMGPQTGELFF	TGTGCCAGCAGTTATATGGGCCCCCAAACCGGGGAGCTGTTTTTT
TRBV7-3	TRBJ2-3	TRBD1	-	CASSFGQGILDTQYF	TGTGCCAGCAGCTTTGGACAGGGTATTCTGGATACGCAGTATTTT
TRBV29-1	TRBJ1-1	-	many	CSVLWGGGTEAFF	TGCAGCGTTCTATGGGGCGGCGGGACTGAAGCTTTCTTT
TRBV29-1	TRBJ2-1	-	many	CSVSGGSSYNEQFF	TGCAGCGTTTCTGGCGGTAGCTCCTACAATGAGCAGTTCTTC
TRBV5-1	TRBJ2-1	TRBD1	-	CASSGDSRQYNEQFF	TGCGCCAGCAGCGGGGACAGCAGACAGTACAATGAGCAGTTCTTC
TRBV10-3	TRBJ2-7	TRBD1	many	CATQDRISSYEQYF	TGTGCCACCCAGGACAGGATAAGCTCCTACGAGCAGTACTTC
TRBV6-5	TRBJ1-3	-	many	CATRGGAGNTIYF	TGTGCCACCCGAGGAGGGGCTGGAAACACCATATATTTT
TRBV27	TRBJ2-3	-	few	CASSFRGLTSTDTQYF	TGTGCCAGCAGTTTCCGAGGACTAACAAGCACAGATACGCAGTATTTT
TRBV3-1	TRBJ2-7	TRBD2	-	CASSQSGRAGEQYF	TGTGCCAGCAGCCAAAGTGGGAGGGCCGGGGAGCAGTACTTC
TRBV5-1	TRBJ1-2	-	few	CASSLASEAADGYTF	TGCGCCAGCAGCTTGGCCTCTGAGGCTGCGGATGGCTACACCTTC
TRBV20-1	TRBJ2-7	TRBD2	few	CSARDWLAGFEQYF	TGCAGTGCTAGAGACTGGCTAGCGGGGTTCGAGCAGTACTTC
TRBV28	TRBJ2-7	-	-	CASSGTPTYEQYF	TGTGCCAGCAGTGGGACACCGACCTACGAGCAGTACTTC
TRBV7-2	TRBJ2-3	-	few	CASSPGLGGQKQYF	TGTGCCAGCAGCCCTGGTTTGGGGGGACAGAAGCAGTATTTT
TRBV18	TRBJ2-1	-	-	CASSPSAGNYNEQFF	TGTGCCAGCTCACCATCGGCGGGGAATTACAATGAGCAGTTCTTC
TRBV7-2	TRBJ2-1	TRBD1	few	CASSPRGLGNEQFF	TGTGCCAGCAGCCCCAGGGGGCTGGGGAATGAGCAGTTCTTC
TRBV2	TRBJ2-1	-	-	CASSEVGTEQFF	TGTGCCAGCAGTGAAGTCGGGACAGAGCAGTTCTTC
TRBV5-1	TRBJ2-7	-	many	CASSRGDRRFVEQYF	TGCGCCAGCAGCCGGGGGGACAGGAGGTTCGTGGAGCAGTACTTC
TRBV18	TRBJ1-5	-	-	CASSPGTVQPQHF	TGTGCCAGCTCACCTGGTACGGTTCAGCCCCAGCATTTT
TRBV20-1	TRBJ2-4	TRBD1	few	CSARGQGRAKNIQYF	TGCAGTGCCAGGGGGCAGGGACGGGCCAAAAACATTCAGTACTTC
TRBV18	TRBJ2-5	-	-	CASSPQVSWETQYF	TGTGCCAGCTCTCCGCAGGTCTCCTGGGAGACCCAGTACTTC